The 8 T cell receptor beta chains presented below share a single source sample, sequenced in a study of T cell responses to AZD1222 COVID-19 vaccine. Some clones are missing from TCRdb's copy, which holds only in-frame ones; the method was immunoSEQ multiplex PCR. The data contain more than 150,000 clones, 90% to 95% of them seen just once; the ten biggest clones take up under 2%. The sample here was peripheral blood, taken 28 days after the second AZD1222 dose. Every receptor here comes from an adult who received the AZD1222 COVID-19 vaccine.

The V call is TRBV5-1, the J call TRBJ2-5, with D uncertain. Germline CDR1 SGHRS, CDR2 YFSETQ. The V end was cut by 0 bases, the J end by 0 bases, with 12 bases between. The CDR3 is 16 residues long. The CDR3 DNA sequence: TGCGCCAGCAGCTTGGGTGTAGTCGGTAACCAAGAGACCCAGTACTTC. Its protein product is CASSLGVVGNQETQYF.

The J gene is TRBJ1-5, the V gene TRBV25-1; D gene unclear. This CDR3 has 15 amino acids. With 3 bases removed from V and 4 bases from J, the gap between germline ends came to 13 bases. Germline-derived CDR1 and CDR2 are MGHDK and SYGVNS. CDR3 DNA sequence: TGTGCCAGCAGTGAGGATTCGGCGGGTAATCAGCCCCAGCATTTT. It translates to CASSEDSAGNQPQHF.

The V and J genes are TRBV5-1 and TRBJ2-1, with 11 bases that match TRBD2. CDR3 length equals 16 residues. In germline, CDR1 is SGHRS, CDR2 YFSETQ. V dropped 4 bases and J dropped 0; count of bases not matched to a gene: 3. CDR3 sequence reads: CASSLGLAVSYNEQFF. CDR3 DNA: TGCGCCAGCAGCCTGGGACTAGCGGTCTCCTACAATGAGCAGTTCTTC.

This sequence joins TRBV19 and TRBJ2-6; D is unclear. This CDR3 comprises 15 residues. The V gene lost 6 bases and the J gene lost 0 bases, with 9 bases spanning the gap. Per germline, CDR1 LNHDA and CDR2 SQIVND (reference sequence). CDR3 sequence (DNA): TGTGCCAGTAGCCCCATGAACTCTGGGGCCAACGTCCTGACTTTC. Its protein product is CASSPMNSGANVLTF.

This rearrangement joins TRBV4-3 to TRBJ2-1, with a weak D call TRBD2 (6 bases). V was pared by 3 bases and J by 4 bases, with 25 bases between. CDR3 length: 19 amino acids. Per germline, CDR1 LGHNA and CDR2 YSLEER. DNA for the CDR3: TGCGCCAGCAGCCAGCGGGGAGCGAACGGGCCATACGCATACAATGAGCAGTTCTTC. It codes for CASSQRGANGPYAYNEQFF.

The rearrangement uses TRBV6-2 or TRBV6-3 and TRBJ1-2; the D is unclear. Germline CDR1 and CDR2: MNHEY and SVGEGT. Trimming pared 4 bases from V and 2 bases from J, leaving 8 bases between. The CDR3 is made up of 13 amino acids. As DNA, the CDR3 is TGTGCCAGCAGTTGGGCGTTAAACTATGGCTACACCTTC. It yields the protein CASSWALNYGYTF.

The J gene is TRBJ1-3, the V gene TRBV5-6, with D unclear. Trimming stripped 0 bases from V and 0 bases from J, with 4 bases between. The germline gives CDR1 SGHDT, CDR2 YYEEEE. The CDR3 contains 14 residues. The DNA of the CDR3 is TGTGCCAGCAGCTTGGGCAGCTCTGGAAACACCATATATTTT. Amino acid sequence: CASSLGSSGNTIYF.

This clone was seen only a few times. The chain is built from TRBV11-2 and TRBJ2-5, with unresolved D. Germline CDR1 reads SGHAT; CDR2 reads FQNNGV. The V end lost 1 base, the J end lost 4 bases, and 4 bases lay between the germline ends. The CDR3 extends over 12 amino acids. The CDR3 spells CASSLVRETQYF. In DNA form, the CDR3 reads TGTGCCAGCAGCTTAGTGAGAGAGACCCAGTACTTC.